The source of this TCR beta chain is a study of CD8+ T cells in alopecia areata. Study-wide results and limits: Scalp samples also yield sequences of resident alphabeta T cells from normal skin.

As concerns this clone: Its antigen remains unknown.

As the sequencing template, cDNA was produced by extracting RNA and reverse transcribing it. Profiled with immunoSEQ multiplex PCR; TCRdb holds only in-frame clones, not every one. The sample contains roughly 140,000 clones, approximately 56% of which appear only once. Per germline, CDR1 PRHDT and CDR2 FYEKMQ (reference sequence). The length of the CDR3 is 14 residues. V was clipped by 1 base and J by 7 bases, with 11 bases between them. The receptor was derived from a human donor in good health. The J gene is TRBJ2-1, the V gene TRBV13; D is possibly TRBD1 (6 bases). The source material was CD8+ T cells sorted from blood. The CDR3 DNA reads TGTGCCAGCAGCTTAGAGGCAGGGGAGAATGAGCAGTTCTTC. Protein sequence: CASSLEAGENEQFF.